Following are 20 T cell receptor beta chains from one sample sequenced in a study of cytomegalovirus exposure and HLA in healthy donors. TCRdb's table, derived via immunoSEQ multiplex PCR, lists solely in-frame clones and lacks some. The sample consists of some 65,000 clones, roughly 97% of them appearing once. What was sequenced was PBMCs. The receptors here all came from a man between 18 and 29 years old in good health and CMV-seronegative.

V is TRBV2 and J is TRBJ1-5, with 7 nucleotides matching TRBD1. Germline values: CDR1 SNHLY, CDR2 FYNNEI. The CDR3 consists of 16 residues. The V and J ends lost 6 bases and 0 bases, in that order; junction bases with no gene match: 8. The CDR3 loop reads CASRPNRGASNQPQHF. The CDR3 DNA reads TGTGCCAGCAGACCCAACAGGGGTGCTAGCAATCAGCCCCAGCATTTT.

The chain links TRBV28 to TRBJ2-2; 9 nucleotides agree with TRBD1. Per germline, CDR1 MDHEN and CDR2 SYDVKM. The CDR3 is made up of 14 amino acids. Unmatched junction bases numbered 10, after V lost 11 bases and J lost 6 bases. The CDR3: CAVIPGQGPGELFF. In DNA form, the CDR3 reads TGTGCCGTTATTCCGGGACAGGGCCCCGGGGAGCTGTTTTTT. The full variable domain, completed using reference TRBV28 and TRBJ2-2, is DVKVTQSSRYLVKRTGEKVFLECVQDMDHENMFWYRQDPGLGLRLIYFSYDVKMKEKGDIPEGYSVSREKKERFSLILESASTNQTSMYLCAVIPGQGPGELFFGEGSRLTVL.

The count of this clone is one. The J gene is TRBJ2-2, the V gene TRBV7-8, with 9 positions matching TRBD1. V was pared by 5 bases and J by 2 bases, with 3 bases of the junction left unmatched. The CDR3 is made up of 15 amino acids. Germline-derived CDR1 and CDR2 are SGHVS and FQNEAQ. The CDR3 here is CASSRGQGNTGELFF. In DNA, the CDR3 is TGTGCCAGCAGCCGGGGACAGGGAAACACCGGGGAGCTGTTTTTT.

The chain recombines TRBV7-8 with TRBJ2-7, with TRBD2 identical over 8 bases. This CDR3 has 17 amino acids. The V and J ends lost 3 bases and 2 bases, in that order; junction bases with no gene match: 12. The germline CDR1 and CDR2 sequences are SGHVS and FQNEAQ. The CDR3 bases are TGTGCCAGCAGCTTCGCTTACGCTAGTAGCGGGACCTACGAGCAGTACTTC. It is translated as CASSFAYASSGTYEQYF.

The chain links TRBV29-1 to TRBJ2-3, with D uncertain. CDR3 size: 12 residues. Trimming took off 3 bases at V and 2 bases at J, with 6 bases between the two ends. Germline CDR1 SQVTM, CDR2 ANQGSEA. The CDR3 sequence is CSVERHTDTQYF. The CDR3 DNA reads TGCAGCGTTGAGCGACACACAGATACGCAGTATTTT.

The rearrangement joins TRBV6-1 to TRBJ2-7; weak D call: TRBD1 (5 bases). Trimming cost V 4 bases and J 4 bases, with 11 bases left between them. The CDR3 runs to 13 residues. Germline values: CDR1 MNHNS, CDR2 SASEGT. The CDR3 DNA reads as TGTGCCAGCAGTGCGGCAGGGTGGTACGAGCAGTACTTC. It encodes CASSAAGWYEQYF.

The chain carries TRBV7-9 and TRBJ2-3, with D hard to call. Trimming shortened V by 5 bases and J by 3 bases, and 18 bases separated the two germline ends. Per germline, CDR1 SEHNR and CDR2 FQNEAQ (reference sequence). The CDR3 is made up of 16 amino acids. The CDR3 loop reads CASSPVVGSRTDTQYF. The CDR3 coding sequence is TGTGCCAGCAGCCCAGTTGTTGGATCTAGGACAGATACGCAGTATTTT.

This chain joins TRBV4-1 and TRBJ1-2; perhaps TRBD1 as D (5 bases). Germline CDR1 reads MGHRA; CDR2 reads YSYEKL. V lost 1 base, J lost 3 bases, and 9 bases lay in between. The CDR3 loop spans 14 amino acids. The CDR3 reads CASSQVGGDYGYTF. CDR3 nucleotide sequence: TGCGCCAGCAGCCAAGTGGGGGGTGACTATGGCTACACCTTC.

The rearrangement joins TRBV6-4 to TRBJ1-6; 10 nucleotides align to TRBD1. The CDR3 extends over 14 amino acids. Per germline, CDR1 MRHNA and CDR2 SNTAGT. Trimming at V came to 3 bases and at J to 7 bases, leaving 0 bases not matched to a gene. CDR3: CASSETGGNSPLHF. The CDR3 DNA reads TGTGCCAGCAGTGAGACAGGGGGCAATTCACCCCTCCACTTT.

The CDR3 loop is CASSPTSGRYEQYF. DNA of the CDR3: TGTGCCAGCAGCCCGACTAGCGGGAGATACGAGCAGTACTTC. The chain is built from TRBV2 and TRBJ2-7; 12 positions match TRBD2. Germline CDR1 is SNHLY and CDR2 is FYNNEI. The CDR3 has 14 amino acids. Germline trimming cut 6 bases from V and 4 bases from J; bases unmatched to any gene: 4.

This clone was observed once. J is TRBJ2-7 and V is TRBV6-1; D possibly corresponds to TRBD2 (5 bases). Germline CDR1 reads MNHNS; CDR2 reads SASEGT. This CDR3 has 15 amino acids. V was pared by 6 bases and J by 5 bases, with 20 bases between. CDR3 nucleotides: TGTGCCAGCAGGCCAAATTCGGGTGTGGGAGACGAGCAGTACTTC. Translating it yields CASRPNSGVGDEQYF.

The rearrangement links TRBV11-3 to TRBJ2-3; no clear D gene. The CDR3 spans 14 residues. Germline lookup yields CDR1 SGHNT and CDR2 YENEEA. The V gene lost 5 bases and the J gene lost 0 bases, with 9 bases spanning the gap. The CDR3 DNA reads TGTGCCAGCAGCCTGACAACTAGCACAGATACGCAGTATTTT. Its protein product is CASSLTTSTDTQYF.

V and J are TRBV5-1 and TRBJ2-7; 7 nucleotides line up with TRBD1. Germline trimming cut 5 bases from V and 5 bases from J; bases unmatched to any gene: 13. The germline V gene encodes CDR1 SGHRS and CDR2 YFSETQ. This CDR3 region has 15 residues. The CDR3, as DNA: TGCGCCAGCAGAAGAACGGGACAGATTGGGGACGAGCAGTACTTC. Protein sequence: CASRRTGQIGDEQYF.

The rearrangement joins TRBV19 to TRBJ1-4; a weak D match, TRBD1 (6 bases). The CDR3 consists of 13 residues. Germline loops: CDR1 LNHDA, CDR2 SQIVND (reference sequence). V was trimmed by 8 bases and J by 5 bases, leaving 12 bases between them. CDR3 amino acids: CASPQQGNEKLFF. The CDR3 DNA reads TGTGCCAGTCCCCAGCAGGGGAATGAAAAACTGTTTTTT.

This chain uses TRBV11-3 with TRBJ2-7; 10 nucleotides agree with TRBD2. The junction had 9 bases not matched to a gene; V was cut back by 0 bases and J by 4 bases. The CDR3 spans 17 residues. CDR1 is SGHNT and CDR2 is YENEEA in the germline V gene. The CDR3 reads CASSLDLDSGRSYEQYF. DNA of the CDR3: TGTGCCAGCAGCTTAGATCTTGATAGCGGGAGGTCATACGAGCAGTACTTC.

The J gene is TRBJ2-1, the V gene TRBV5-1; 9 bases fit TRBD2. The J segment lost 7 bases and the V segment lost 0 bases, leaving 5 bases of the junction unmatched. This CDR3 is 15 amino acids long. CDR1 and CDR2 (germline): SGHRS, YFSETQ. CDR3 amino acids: CASSLGASGKNEQFF. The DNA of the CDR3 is TGCGCCAGCAGCTTGGGAGCTAGCGGGAAGAATGAGCAGTTCTTC.

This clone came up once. The CDR3 DNA reads as TGTGCCTGGAGGGCCCCGGACAGGGGGGCGGGCAATCAGCCCCAGCATTTT. Its translation: CAWRAPDRGAGNQPQHF. The chain couples TRBV30 to TRBJ1-5, with TRBD1 matching over 10 bases. J lost 2 bases, V lost 3 bases, and 10 bases had no gene match. Germline V gene data show CDR1 as GTSNPN and CDR2 as SVGIG (reference sequence). The CDR3 runs 17 residues.

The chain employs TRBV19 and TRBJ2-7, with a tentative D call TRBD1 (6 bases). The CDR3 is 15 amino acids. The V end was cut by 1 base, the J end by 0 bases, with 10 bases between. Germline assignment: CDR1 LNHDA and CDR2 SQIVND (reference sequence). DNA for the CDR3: TGTGCCAGTAGTATAGGCCGGGACAACTCCTACGAGCAGTACTTC. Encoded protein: CASSIGRDNSYEQYF.

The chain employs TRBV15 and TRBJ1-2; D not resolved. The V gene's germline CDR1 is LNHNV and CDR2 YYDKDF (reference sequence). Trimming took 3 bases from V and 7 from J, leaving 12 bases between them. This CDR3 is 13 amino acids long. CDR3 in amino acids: CATSRSPPGGYTF. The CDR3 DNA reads TGTGCCACCAGCAGGAGTCCCCCTGGTGGCTACACCTTC.

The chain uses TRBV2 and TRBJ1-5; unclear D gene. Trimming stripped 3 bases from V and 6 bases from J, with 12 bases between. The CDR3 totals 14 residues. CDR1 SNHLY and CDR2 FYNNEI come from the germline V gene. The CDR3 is CASSDPRDPQPQHF. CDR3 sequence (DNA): TGTGCCAGCAGTGACCCCCGGGATCCTCAGCCCCAGCATTTT.